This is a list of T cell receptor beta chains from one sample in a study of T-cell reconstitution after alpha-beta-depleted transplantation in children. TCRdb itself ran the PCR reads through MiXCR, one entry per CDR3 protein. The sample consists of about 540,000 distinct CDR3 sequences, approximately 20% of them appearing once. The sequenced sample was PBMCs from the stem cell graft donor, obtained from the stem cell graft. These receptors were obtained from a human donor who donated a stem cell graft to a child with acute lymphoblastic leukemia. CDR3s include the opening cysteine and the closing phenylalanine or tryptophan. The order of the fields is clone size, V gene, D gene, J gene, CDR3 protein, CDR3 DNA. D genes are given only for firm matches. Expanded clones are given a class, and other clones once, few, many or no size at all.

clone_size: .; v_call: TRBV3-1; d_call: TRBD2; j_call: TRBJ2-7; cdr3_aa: CASTKEGTSGLSYEQYF; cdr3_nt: TGTGCCAGCACCAAAGAGGGGACTAGCGGCCTATCCTACGAGCAGTACTTC
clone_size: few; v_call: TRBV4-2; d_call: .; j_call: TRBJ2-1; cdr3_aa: CASSPHDFTYEQFF; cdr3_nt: TGTGCCAGCAGCCCTCACGACTTTACCTATGAGCAGTTCTTC
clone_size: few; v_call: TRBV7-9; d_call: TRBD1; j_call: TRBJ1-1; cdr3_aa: CASSRRNRGTDTEAFF; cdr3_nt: TGTGCCAGCAGCCGCCGGAACAGGGGAACTGACACTGAAGCTTTCTTT
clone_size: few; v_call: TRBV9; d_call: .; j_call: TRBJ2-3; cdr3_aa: CASSVASRPTDTQYF; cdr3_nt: TGTGCCAGCAGCGTAGCGAGTAGGCCCACAGATACGCAGTATTTT
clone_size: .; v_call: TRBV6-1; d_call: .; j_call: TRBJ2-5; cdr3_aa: CASIEDSRKETQYF; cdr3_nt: TGTGCCAGCATCGAGGACAGTAGGAAGGAGACCCAGTACTTC
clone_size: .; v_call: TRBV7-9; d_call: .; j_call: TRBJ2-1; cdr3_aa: CASSLSAEQFF; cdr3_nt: TGTGCCAGCAGCTTGTCAGCTGAGCAGTTCTTC
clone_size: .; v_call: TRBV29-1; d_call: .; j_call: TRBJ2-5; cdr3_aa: CSVEDTVHEETQYF; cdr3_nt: TGCAGCGTTGAAGATACGGTACATGAAGAGACCCAGTACTTC
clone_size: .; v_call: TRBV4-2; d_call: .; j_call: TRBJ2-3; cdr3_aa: CASDRGRLGKGTDTQYF; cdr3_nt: TGTGCCAGCGACCGGGGCAGGTTAGGAAAAGGGACAGATACGCAGTATTTT
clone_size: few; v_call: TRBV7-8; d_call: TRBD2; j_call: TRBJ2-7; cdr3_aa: CASSLISGLSYEQYF; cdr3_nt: TGTGCCAGCAGCTTAATTTCGGGACTATCTTACGAGCAGTACTTC
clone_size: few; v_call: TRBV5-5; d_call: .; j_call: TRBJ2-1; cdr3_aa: CASSNPHPEQFF; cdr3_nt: TGTGCCAGCAGCAATCCCCACCCTGAGCAGTTCTTC
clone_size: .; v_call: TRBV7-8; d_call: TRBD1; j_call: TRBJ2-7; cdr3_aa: CASSLFGQVHEQYF; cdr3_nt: TGTGCCAGCAGCTTATTCGGACAGGTCCATGAGCAGTACTTC
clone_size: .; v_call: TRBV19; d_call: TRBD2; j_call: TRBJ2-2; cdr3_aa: CASSSGTSGSGNTGELFF; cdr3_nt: TGTGCCAGTAGTTCCGGGACTAGCGGGAGTGGGAACACCGGGGAGCTGTTTTTT
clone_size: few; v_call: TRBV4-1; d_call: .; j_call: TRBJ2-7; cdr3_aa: CASSQPLTGDYEQYF; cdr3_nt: TGCGCCAGCAGCCAACCATTGACTGGGGACTACGAGCAGTACTTC
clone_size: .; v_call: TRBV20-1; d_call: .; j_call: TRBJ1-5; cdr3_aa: CSATGDLQPQHF; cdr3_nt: TGCAGTGCTACAGGGGATCTACAGCCCCAGCATTTT
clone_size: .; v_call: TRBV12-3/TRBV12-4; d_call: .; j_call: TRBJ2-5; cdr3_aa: CASSFGSGQETQYF; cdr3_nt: TGTGCCAGCAGTTTTGGTAGCGGCCAAGAGACCCAGTACTTC
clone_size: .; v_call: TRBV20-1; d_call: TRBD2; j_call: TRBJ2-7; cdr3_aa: CSAEGRDYSYEQYF; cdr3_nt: TGCAGTGCCGAGGGCCGGGACTACTCCTACGAGCAGTACTTC
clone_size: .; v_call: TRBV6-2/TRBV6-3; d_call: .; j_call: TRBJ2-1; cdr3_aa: CASSPTAGLQDNEQFF; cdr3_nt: TGTGCCAGCAGTCCCACCGCCGGGTTACAAGACAATGAGCAGTTCTTC
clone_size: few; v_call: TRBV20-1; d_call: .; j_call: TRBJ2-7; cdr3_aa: CSARRDHPLEQYF; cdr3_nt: TGCAGTGCTAGACGGGACCATCCCCTCGAGCAGTACTTC
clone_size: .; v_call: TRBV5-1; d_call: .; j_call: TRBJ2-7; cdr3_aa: CASSLFFPSYEQYF; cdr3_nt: TGCGCCAGCAGCCTTTTCTTCCCCTCCTACGAGCAGTACTTC
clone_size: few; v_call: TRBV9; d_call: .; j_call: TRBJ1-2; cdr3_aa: CASSVDSRPFYGYTF; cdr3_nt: TGTGCCAGCAGCGTAGATTCGAGGCCGTTCTATGGCTACACCTTC
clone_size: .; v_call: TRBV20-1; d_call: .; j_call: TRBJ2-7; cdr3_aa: CSARDVIGTGYEQYF; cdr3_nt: TGCAGTGCTAGAGATGTAATAGGGACTGGCTACGAGCAGTACTTC
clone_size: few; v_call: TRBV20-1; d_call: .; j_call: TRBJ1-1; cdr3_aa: CSVPITEAFF; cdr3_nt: TGCAGTGTCCCGATCACTGAAGCTTTCTTT
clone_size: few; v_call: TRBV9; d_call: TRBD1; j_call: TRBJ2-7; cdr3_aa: CASSVTGDTYEQYF; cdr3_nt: TGTGCCAGCAGCGTAACAGGGGACACCTACGAGCAGTACTTC
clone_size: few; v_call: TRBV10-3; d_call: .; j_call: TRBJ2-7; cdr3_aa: CAISGPSQSSYEQYF; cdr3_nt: TGTGCCATCAGTGGGCCCAGCCAGAGCTCCTACGAGCAGTACTTC
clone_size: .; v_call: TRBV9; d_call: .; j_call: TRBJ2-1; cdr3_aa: CASSVARERNEQFF; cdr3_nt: TGTGCCAGCAGCGTAGCCCGGGAGAGGAATGAGCAGTTCTTC
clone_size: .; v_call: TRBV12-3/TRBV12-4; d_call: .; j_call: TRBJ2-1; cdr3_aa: CASSLPRGSSYNEQFF; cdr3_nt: TGTGCCAGCAGTTTACCTCGTGGCAGCTCCTACAATGAGCAGTTCTTC
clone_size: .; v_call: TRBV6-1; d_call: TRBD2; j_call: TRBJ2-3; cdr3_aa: CASSRRAGGRHGTDTQYF; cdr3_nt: TGTGCCAGCAGTCGTCGGGCGGGAGGCCGTCACGGCACAGATACGCAGTATTTT
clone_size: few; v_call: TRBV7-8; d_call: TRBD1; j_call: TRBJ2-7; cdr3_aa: CASSSDRGNEQYF; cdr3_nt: TGTGCCAGCAGCTCAGACAGGGGAAACGAGCAGTACTTC
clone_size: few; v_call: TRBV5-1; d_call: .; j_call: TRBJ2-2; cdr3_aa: CASSLSAHTGELFF; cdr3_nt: TGCGCCAGCAGCTTAAGCGCTCACACCGGGGAGCTGTTTTTT
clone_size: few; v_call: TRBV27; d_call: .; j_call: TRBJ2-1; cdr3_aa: CASSVAEGEQFF; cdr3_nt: TGTGCCAGCAGTGTAGCGGAGGGTGAGCAGTTCTTC
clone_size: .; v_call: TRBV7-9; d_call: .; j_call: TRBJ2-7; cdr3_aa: CASSLEAGQANSYEQYF; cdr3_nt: TGTGCCAGCAGCTTAGAGGCTGGTCAGGCAAACTCCTACGAGCAGTACTTC
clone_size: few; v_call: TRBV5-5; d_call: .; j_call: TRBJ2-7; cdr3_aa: CASSLRQSADEQYF; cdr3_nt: TGTGCCAGCAGCTTGAGACAGTCGGCGGACGAGCAGTACTTC
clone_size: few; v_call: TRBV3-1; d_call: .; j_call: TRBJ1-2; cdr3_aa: CASSRRNYGYTF; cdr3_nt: TGTGCCAGCAGCCGACGGAACTATGGCTACACCTTC
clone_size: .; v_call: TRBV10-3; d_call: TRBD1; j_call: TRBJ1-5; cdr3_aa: CAISRQGAGQPQHF; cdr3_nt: TGTGCCATCAGTCGACAGGGGGCGGGTCAGCCCCAGCATTTT
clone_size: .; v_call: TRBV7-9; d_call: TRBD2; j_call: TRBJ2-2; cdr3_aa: CASSSAQGLATGELFF; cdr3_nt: TGTGCCAGCAGCTCAGCGCAGGGACTAGCTACCGGGGAGCTGTTTTTT
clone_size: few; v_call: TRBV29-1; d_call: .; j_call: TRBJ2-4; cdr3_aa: CSVEDRVQSLAKNIQYF; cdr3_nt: TGCAGCGTTGAAGATCGAGTACAGAGCTTAGCCAAAAACATTCAGTACTTC
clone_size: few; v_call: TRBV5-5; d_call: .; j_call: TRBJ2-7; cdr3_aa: CASSLEAHLRTEQYF; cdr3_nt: TGTGCCAGCAGCTTGGAGGCACACCTTAGAACGGAGCAGTACTTC
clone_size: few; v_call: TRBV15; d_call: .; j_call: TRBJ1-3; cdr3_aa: CATSRVSGNTIYF; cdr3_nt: TGTGCCACCAGCAGAGTCTCTGGAAACACCATATATTTT
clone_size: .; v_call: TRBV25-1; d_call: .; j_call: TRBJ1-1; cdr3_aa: CASSVGGGKRAPFF; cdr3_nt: TGTGCCAGCAGTGTAGGCGGAGGGAAGCGAGCACCTTTCTTT
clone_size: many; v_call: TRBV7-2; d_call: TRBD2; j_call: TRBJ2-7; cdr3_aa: CASSSRTSSGYEQYF; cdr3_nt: TGTGCCAGCAGCTCTAGGACTAGTTCGGGCTACGAGCAGTACTTC